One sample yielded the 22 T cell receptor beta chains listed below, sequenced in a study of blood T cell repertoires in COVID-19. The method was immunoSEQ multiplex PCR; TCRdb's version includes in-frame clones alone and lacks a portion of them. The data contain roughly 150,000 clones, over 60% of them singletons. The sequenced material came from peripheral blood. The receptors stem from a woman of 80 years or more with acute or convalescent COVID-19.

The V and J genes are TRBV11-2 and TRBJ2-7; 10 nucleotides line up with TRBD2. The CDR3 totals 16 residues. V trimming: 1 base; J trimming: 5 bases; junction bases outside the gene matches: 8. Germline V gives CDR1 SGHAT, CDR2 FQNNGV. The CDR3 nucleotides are TGTGCCAGCAGCTTAGCGATTAGCGGGAGGCCCCACGAGCAGTACTTC. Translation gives CASSLAISGRPHEQYF.

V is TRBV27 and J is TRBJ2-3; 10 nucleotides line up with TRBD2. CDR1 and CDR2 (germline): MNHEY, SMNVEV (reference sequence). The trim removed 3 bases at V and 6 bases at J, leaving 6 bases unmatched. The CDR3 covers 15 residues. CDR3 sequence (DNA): TGTGCCAGCAGTTTCCAACAGCGGGAGGGGGATACGCAGTATTTT. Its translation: CASSFQQREGDTQYF.

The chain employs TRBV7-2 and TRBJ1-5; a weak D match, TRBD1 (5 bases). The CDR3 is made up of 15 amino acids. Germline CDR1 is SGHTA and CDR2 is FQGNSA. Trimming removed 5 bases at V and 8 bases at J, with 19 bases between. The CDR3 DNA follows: TGTGCCAGCAGCCCAATTTTGGGTACAGGTGAGCCCCAGCATTTT. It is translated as CASSPILGTGEPQHF. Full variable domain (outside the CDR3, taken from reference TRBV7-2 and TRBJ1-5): GAGVSQSPSNKVTEKGKDVELRCDPISGHTALYWYRQSLGQGLEFLIYFQGNSAPDKSGLPSDRFSAERTGGSVSTLTIQRTQQEDSAVYLCASSPILGTGEPQHFGDGTRLSIL.

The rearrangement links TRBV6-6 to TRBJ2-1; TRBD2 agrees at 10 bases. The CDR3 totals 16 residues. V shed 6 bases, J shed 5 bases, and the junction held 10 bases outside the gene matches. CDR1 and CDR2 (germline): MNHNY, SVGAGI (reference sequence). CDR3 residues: CASRPSLAGDHNEQFF. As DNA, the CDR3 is TGTGCCAGCAGGCCCTCCCTAGCGGGAGATCACAATGAGCAGTTCTTC.

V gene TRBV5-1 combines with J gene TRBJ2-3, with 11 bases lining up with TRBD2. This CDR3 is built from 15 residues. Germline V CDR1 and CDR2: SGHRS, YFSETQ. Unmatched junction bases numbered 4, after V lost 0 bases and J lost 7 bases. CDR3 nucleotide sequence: TGCGCCAGCAGCTTGGGCACTAGCGGGAGTCATACGCAGTATTTT. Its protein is CASSLGTSGSHTQYF.

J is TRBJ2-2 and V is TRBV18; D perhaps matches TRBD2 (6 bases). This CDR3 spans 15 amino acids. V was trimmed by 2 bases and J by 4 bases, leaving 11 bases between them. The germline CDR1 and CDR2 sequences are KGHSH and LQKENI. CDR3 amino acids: CASSPKGLATGELFF. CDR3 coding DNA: TGTGCCAGCTCACCAAAGGGACTGGCCACCGGGGAGCTGTTTTTT.

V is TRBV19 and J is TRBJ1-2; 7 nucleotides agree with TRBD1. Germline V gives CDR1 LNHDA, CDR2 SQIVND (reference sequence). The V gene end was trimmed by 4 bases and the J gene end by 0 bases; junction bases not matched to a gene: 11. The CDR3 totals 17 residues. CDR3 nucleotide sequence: TGTGCCAGTAGTAGCCTCCAGGGGGTTTCATCTAACTATGGCTACACCTTC. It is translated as CASSSLQGVSSNYGYTF.

CDR3 DNA sequence: TGTGCCAGCAGCTTCTGGGCCGAGGGGAACACTGAAGCTTTCTTT. It specifies CASSFWAEGNTEAFF. The chain is built from TRBV11-1 and TRBJ1-1, with D hard to call. Between the trimmed V and J ends, which lost 3 bases and 1 base, there was a span of 12 bases. CDR3 length: 15 residues. Germline V lookup: CDR1 SGHAT, CDR2 FQDESV (reference sequence).

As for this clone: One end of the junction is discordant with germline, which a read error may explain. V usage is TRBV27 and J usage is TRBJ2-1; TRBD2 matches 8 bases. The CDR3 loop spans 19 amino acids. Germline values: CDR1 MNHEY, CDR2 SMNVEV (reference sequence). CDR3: CASSLSPFEAGGSFNEQFF. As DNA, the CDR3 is TGTGCCAGCAGTCTATCCCCTTTCGAGGCGGGAGGAAGTTTCAATGAGCAGTTCTTC.

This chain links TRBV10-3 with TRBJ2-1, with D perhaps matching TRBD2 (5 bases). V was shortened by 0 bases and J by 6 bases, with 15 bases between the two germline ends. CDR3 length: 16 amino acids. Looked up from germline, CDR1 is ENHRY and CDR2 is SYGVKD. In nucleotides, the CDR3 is TGTGCCATCAGTGAGTCGGTGGGAGCAGCCTCCAATGAGCAGTTCTTC. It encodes CAISESVGAASNEQFF.

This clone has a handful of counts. The DNA for the CDR3 is TGTGCCAGCAGCCGACCAGGGGGTTCGAACACCGGGGAGCTGTTTTTT. Residues: CASSRPGGSNTGELFF. The chain uses TRBV6-6 and TRBJ2-2, with 7 bases fitting TRBD1. This CDR3 is built from 16 residues. Trimming removed 6 bases from V and 0 bases from J; junction bases left unmatched: 7. Germline assignment: CDR1 MNHNY and CDR2 SVGAGI (reference sequence).

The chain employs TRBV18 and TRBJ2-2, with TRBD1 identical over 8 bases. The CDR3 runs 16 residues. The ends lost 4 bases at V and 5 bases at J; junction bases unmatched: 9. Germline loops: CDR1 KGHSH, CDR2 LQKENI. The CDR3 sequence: CASSQQGQADTGELFF. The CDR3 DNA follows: TGTGCCAGCTCACAACAGGGACAGGCGGATACCGGGGAGCTGTTTTTT.

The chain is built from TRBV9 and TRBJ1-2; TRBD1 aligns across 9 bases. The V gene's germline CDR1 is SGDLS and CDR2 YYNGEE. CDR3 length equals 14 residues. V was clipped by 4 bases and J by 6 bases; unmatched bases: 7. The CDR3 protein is CASSPRDREDGYTF. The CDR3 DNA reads TGTGCCAGCAGCCCCCGGGACAGGGAAGATGGCTACACCTTC.

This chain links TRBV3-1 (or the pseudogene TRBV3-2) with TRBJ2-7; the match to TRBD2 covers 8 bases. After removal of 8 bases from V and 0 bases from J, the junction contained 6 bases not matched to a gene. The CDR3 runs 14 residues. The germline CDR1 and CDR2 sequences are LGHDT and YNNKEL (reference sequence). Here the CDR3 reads CASSPTSGSYEQYF. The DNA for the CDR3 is TGTGCCAGCTCCCCCACTAGCGGCTCCTACGAGCAGTACTTC.

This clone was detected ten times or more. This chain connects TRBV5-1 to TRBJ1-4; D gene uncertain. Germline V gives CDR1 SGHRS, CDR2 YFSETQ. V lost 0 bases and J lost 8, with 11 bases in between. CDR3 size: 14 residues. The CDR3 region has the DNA TGCGCCAGCAGCTTGGCCGTCGAGAACGAAAAACTGTTTTTT. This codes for CASSLAVENEKLFF.

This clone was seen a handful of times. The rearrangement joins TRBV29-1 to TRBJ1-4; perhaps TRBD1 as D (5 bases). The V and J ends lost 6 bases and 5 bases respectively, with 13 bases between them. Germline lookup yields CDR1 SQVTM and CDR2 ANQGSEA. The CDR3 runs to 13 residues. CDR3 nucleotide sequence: TGCAGCGTGGATACAGGTTTAAATGAAAAACTGTTTTTT. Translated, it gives CSVDTGLNEKLFF.

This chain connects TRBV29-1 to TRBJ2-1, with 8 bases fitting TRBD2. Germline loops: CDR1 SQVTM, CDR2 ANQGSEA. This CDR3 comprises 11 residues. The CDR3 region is CGSGGTNEQFF. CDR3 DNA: TGCGGGTCGGGGGGGACCAATGAGCAGTTCTTC.

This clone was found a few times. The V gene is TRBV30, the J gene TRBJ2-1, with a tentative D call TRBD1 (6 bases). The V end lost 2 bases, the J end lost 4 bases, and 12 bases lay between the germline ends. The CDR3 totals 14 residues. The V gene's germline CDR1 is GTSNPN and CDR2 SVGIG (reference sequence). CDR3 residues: CAWSQLTGYNEQFF. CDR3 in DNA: TGTGCCTGGAGTCAACTGACAGGTTACAATGAGCAGTTCTTC.

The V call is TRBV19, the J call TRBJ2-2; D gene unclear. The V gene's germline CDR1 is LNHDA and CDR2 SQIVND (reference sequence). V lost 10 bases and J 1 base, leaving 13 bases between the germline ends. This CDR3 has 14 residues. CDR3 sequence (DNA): TGTGCCACCCCGTCCCCTCTGAACACCGGGGAGCTGTTTTTT. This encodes CATPSPLNTGELFF.

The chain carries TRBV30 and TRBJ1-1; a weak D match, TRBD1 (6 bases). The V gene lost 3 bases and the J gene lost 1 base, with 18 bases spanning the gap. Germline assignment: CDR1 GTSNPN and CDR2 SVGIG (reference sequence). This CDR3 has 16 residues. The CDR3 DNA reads TGTGCCTGGAGAAAGGTACAGGGTGCAACGAACACTGAAGCTTTCTTT. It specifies CAWRKVQGATNTEAFF. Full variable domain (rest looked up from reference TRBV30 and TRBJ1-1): SQTIHQWPATLVQPVGSPLSLECTVEGTSNPNLYWYRQAAGRGLQLLFYSVGIGQISSEVPQNLSASRPQDRQFILSSKKLLLSDSGFYLCAWRKVQGATNTEAFFGQGTRLTVV.

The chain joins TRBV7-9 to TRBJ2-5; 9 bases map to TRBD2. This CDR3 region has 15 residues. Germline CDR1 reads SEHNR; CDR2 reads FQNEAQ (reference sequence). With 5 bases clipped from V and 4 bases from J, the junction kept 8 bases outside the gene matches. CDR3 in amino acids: CASSIRLAEVETQYF. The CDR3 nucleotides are TGTGCCAGCAGCATACGACTAGCGGAGGTAGAGACCCAGTACTTC.

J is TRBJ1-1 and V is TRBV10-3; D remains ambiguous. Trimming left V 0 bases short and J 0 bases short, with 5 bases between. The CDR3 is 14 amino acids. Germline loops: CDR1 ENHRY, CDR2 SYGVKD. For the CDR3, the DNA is TGTGCCATCAGTGAGTCACGGGTGAACACTGAAGCTTTCTTT. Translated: CAISESRVNTEAFF.